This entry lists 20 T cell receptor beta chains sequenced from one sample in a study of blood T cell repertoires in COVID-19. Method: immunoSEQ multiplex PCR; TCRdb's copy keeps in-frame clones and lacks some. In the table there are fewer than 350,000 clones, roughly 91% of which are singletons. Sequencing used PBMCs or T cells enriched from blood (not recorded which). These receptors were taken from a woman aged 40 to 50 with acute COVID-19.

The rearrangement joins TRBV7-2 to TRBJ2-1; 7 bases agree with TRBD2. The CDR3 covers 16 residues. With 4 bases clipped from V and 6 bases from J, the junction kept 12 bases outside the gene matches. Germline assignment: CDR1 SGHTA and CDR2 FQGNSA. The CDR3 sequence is CASSSKPGGPLNEQFF. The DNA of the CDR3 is TGTGCCAGCAGCTCCAAGCCGGGAGGCCCCCTCAATGAGCAGTTCTTC. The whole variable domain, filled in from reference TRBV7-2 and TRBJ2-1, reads GAGVSQSPSNKVTEKGKDVELRCDPISGHTALYWYRQSLGQGLEFLIYFQGNSAPDKSGLPSDRFSAERTGGSVSTLTIQRTQQEDSAVYLCASSSKPGGPLNEQFFGPGTRLTVL.

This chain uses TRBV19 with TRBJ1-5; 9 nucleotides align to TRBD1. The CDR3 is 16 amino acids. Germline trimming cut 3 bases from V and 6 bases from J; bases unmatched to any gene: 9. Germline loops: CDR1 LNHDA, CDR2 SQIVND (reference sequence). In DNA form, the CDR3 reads TGTGCCAGTAGTATCCTACAGGGGGCATTGGGTCAGCCCCAGCATTTT. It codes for CASSILQGALGQPQHF.

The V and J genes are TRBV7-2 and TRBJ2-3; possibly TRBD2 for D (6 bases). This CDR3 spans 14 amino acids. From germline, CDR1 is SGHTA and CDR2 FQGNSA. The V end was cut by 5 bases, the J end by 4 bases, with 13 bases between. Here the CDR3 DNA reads TGTGCCAGCAGCGCTGAACTAGCAGCAGATACGCAGTATTTT. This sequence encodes CASSAELAADTQYF.

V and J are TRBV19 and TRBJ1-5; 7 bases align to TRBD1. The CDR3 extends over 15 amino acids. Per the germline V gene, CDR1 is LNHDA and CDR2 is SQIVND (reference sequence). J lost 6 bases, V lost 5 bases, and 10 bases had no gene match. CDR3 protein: CASSSLGQGVQPQHF. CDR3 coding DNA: TGTGCCAGTAGTTCCCTAGGGCAGGGGGTTCAGCCCCAGCATTTT.

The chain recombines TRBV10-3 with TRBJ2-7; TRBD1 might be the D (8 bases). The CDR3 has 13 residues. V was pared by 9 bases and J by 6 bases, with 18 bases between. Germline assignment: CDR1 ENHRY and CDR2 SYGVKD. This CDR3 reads CAMGFTGGAEQYF. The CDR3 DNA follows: TGTGCCATGGGGTTTACAGGGGGGGCCGAGCAGTACTTC.

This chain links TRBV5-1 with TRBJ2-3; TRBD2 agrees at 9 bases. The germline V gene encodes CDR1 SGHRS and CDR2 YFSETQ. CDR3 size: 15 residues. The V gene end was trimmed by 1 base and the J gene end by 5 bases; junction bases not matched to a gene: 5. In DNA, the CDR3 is TGCGCCAGCAGCTTGTCTAGCGGGGACCGAGATACGCAGTATTTT. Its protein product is CASSLSSGDRDTQYF.

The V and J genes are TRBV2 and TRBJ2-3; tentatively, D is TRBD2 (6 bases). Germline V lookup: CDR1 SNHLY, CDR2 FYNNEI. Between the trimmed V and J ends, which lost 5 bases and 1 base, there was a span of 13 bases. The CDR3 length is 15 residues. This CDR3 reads CASSPHPSGTDTQYF. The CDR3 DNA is TGTGCCAGCAGTCCCCACCCTAGCGGCACAGATACGCAGTATTTT. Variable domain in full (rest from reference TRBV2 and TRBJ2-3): EPEVTQTPSHQVTQMGQEVILRCVPISNHLYFYWYRQILGQKVEFLVSFYNNEISEKSEIFDDQFSVERPDGSNFTLKIRSTKLEDSAMYFCASSPHPSGTDTQYFGPGTRLTVL.

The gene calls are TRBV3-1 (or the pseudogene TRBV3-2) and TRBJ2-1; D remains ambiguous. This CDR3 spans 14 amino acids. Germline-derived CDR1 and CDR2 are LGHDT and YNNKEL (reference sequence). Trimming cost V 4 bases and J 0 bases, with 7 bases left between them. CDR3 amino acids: CASSLSPSYNEQFF. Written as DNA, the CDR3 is TGTGCCAGCAGCCTTAGTCCCTCCTACAATGAGCAGTTCTTC.

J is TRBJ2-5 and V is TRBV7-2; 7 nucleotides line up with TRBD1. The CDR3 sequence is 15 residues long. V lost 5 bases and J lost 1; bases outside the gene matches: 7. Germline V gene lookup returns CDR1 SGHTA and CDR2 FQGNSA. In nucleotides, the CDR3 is TGTGCCAGCAGCCATGGGGACAGCGGCCAAGAGACCCAGTACTTC. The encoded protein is CASSHGDSGQETQYF.

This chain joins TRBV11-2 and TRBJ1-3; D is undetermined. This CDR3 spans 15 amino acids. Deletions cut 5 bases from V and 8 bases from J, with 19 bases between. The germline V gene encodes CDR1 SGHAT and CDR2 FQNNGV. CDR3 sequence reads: CASSPPAREGHTIYF. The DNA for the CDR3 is TGTGCCAGCAGCCCACCGGCGCGGGAAGGGCACACCATATATTTT. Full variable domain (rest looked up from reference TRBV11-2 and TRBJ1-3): EAGVAQSPRYKIIEKRQSVAFWCNPISGHATLYWYQQILGQGPKLLIQFQNNGVVDDSQLPKDRFSAERLKGVDSTLKIQPAKLEDSAVYLCASSPPAREGHTIYFGEGSWLTVV.

The CDR3 DNA reads TGTGCCTGCCAGGGACAGACAATAAATAACTATGGCTACACCTTC. This translates into CACQGQTINNYGYTF. The V and J genes are TRBV30 and TRBJ1-2, with 7 bases matching TRBD1. The CDR3 totals 15 residues. V lost 6 bases to trimming and J lost 1 base; unmatched junction nucleotides: 11. Germline V gene sequence: CDR1 GTSNPN, CDR2 SVGIG (reference sequence).

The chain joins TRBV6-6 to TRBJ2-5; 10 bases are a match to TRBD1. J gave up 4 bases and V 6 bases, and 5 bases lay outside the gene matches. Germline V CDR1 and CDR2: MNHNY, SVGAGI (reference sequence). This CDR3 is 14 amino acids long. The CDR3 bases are TGTGCCAGCAGCCCGGGACAGGGGTCAGAGACCCAGTACTTC. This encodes CASSPGQGSETQYF.

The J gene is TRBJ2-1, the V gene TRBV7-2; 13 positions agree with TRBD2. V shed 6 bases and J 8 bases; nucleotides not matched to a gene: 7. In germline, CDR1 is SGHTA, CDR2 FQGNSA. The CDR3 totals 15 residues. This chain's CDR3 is CASSFGTSGVDEQFF. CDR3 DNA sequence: TGTGCCAGCAGTTTTGGGACTAGCGGGGTTGATGAGCAGTTCTTC.

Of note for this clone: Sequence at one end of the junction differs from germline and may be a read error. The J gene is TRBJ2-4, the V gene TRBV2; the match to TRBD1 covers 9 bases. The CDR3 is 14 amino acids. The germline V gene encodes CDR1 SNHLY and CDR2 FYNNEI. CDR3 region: CASTEDRGRNIQYF. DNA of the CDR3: TGTGCCAGCACTGAAGACAGGGGGAGAAACATTCAGTACTTC.

CDR3 DNA: TGTGCCAGTAGTATAGATGTACGACAGTTAAATTTAAACATTCAGTACTTC. It encodes CASSIDVRQLNLNIQYF. V and J are TRBV19 and TRBJ2-4, with a possible D match to TRBD1 (5 bases). The CDR3 runs 17 residues. V dropped 0 bases and J dropped 6 bases, with 18 bases sitting between them. Germline V CDR1 and CDR2: LNHDA, SQIVND (reference sequence). Filled out from reference TRBV19 and TRBJ2-4, the complete variable domain reads DGGITQSPKYLFRKEGQNVTLSCEQNLNHDAMYWYRQDPGQGLRLIYYSQIVNDFQKGDIAEGYSVSREKKESFPLTVTSAQKNPTAFYLCASSIDVRQLNLNIQYFGAGTRLSVL.

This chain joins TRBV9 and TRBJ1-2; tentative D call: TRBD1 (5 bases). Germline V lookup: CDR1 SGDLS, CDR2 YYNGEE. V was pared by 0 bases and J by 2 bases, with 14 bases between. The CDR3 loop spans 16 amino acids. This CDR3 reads CASSVGEGRTNYGYTF. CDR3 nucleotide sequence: TGTGCCAGCAGCGTAGGGGAGGGACGGACCAACTATGGCTACACCTTC.

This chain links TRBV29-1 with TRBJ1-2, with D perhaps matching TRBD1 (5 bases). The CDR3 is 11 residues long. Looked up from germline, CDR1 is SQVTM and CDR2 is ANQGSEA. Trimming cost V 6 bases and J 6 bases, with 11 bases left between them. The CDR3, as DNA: TGCAGCGTAGGGGTTTTTAATGGCTACACCTTC. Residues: CSVGVFNGYTF.

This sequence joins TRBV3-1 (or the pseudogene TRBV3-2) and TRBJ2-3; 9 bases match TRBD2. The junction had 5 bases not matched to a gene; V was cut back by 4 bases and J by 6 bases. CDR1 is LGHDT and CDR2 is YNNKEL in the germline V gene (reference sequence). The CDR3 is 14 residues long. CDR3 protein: CASSRSGGKDTQYF. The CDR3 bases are TGTGCCAGCAGCCGTAGCGGGGGCAAGGATACGCAGTATTTT.

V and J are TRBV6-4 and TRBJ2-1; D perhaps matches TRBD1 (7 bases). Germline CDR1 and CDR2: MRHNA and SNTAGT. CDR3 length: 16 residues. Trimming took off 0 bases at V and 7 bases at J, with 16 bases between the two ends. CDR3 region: CASSDSSSGGRNEQFF. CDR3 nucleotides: TGTGCCAGCAGTGACTCCTCCTCAGGGGGGAGAAATGAGCAGTTCTTC.

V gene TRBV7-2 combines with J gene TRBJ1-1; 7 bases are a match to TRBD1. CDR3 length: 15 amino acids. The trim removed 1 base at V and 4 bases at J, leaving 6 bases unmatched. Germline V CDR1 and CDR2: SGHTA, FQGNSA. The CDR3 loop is CASSLVGGAGTEAFF. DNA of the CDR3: TGTGCCAGCAGCTTAGTAGGGGGCGCCGGCACTGAAGCTTTCTTT.